The next 30 T cell receptor beta chains were all read from a single sample in a study of blood T cells in healthy people across ages. A second about 7 to 12 cycle PCR used barcoded and J-beta primers. From the 5' RACE reads, TCRdb called clonotypes with MiXCR, one entry per CDR3 protein. Seen here are hundreds of thousands of distinct CDR3 sequences, 55% to 75% observed once, and the top ten hold roughly 22%. What was sequenced was blood. These receptors all come from a man between 25 and 39 years old in good health.

The chain has TRBV6-1 and TRBJ1-1, with a possible D match to TRBD1 (5 bases). Germline CDR1 MNHNS, CDR2 SASEGT. The CDR3 is 14 residues long. The germline V and J ends were trimmed by 4 bases and 1 base, with 10 bases remaining between them. In DNA, the CDR3 is TGTGCCAGCAGTGGAGGGGTCCCGAACACTGAAGCTTTCTTT. It is translated as CASSGGVPNTEAFF.

V usage is TRBV7-9 and J usage is TRBJ2-1; the match to TRBD2 covers 8 bases. CDR1 and CDR2 from the germline V gene are SEHNR and FQNEAQ (reference sequence). The CDR3 runs 14 residues. V lost 5 bases, J lost 7 bases, and 7 bases stayed unmatched. CDR3 residues: CASSLGGAWNEQFF. In nucleotides, the CDR3 is TGTGCCAGCAGCCTCGGGGGGGCATGGAATGAGCAGTTCTTC.

The rearrangement uses TRBV20-1 and TRBJ2-4, with TRBD2 identical over 12 bases. CDR3 length equals 19 residues. Germline V gene data show CDR1 as DFQATT and CDR2 as SNEGSKA (reference sequence). V lost 1 base and J lost 1; bases outside the gene matches: 11. The DNA of the CDR3 is TGCAGTGCTAGAGTTACTAGCGGGGGGAGGCTAGTGGCCAAAAACATTCAGTACTTC. It translates to CSARVTSGGRLVAKNIQYF.

The chain couples TRBV5-1 to TRBJ1-1, with TRBD1 matching over 10 bases. Germline V lookup: CDR1 SGHRS, CDR2 YFSETQ. The J segment lost 9 bases and the V segment lost 5 bases, leaving 7 bases of the junction unmatched. This CDR3 contains 13 residues. This CDR3 is CASSSGTGEQAFF. CDR3 DNA sequence: TGCGCCAGCAGTTCCGGGACAGGGGAACAAGCTTTCTTT. Full variable domain (rest looked up from reference TRBV5-1 and TRBJ1-1): KAGVTQTPRYLIKTRGQQVTLSCSPISGHRSVSWYQQTPGQGLQFLFEYFSETQRNKGNFPGRFSGRQFSNSRSEMNVSTLELGDSALYLCASSSGTGEQAFFGQGTRLTVV.

This clonotype has just a few counts. This rearrangement joins TRBV20-1 to TRBJ2-4; D unresolved. The J call is uncertain, as TRBJ2-7 better fits the DNA end. Germline V gene lookup returns CDR1 DFQATT and CDR2 SNEGSKA (reference sequence). There are 11 residues in the CDR3. CDR3 nucleotides: TGCAGTGCTCTTTGGGCCGGCGAGCAGTACTTC. Its protein product is CSALWAGEQYF.

This chain uses TRBV6-5 with TRBJ1-1; D unresolved. The germline V gene has CDR1 MNHEY and CDR2 SVGAGI. Trimming pared 5 bases from V and 1 base from J, leaving 14 bases between. The CDR3 runs 15 residues. CDR3 bases: TGTGCCAGCAGTACCCGTGGTCGAGGGAACACTGAAGCTTTCTTT. Translating gives CASSTRGRGNTEAFF.

The V and J genes are TRBV12-3 or TRBV12-4 and TRBJ2-3, with TRBD2 as a possible D gene (5 bases). Between the trimmed V and J ends, which lost 3 bases and 10 bases, there was a span of 8 bases. The length of the CDR3 is 11 residues. The CDR3 spells CASSFRGSQYF. In nucleotides, the CDR3 is TGTGCCAGCAGTTTCAGAGGGTCGCAGTATTTT.

The genes are TRBV29-1 and TRBJ1-2; D unresolved. CDR3 length equals 13 residues. From germline, CDR1 is SQVTM and CDR2 ANQGSEA. Deletions cut 4 bases from V and 8 bases from J, with 17 bases between. The CDR3 nucleotides are TGCAGCGTTGGTAAGGGAGGTGAAGGCGGCTACACCTTC. It is translated as CSVGKGGEGGYTF.

The V call is TRBV25-1, the J call TRBJ2-5, with 12 bases fitting TRBD2. Germline trimming cut 5 bases from V and 5 bases from J; bases unmatched to any gene: 9. The germline CDR1 and CDR2 sequences are MGHDK and SYGVNS. The CDR3 has 16 amino acids. The CDR3 sequence is CASSKGTSGLRETQYF. DNA for the CDR3: TGTGCCAGCAGTAAAGGGACTAGCGGGTTGCGTGAGACCCAGTACTTC.

The genes are TRBV21-1 and TRBJ2-3; the DNA was not used to check the table's D call, TRBD1. TRBV21-1 is designated a pseudogene. The CDR3 is 16 amino acids. The CDR3 reads CASSRSGHPDTDTQYF. CDR3 bases: TGTGCCAGCAGCAGATCAGGACATCCCGACACAGATACGCAGTATTTT.

This clonotype has a count of ten or more. The chain is built from TRBV6-5 and TRBJ2-3; TRBD1 matches at 7 bases. The V and J ends lost 6 bases and 1 base, in that order; junction bases with no gene match: 7. CDR3 size: 15 residues. The germline V gene encodes CDR1 MNHEY and CDR2 SVGAGI. The CDR3 DNA reads as TGTGCCAGCAGCCCAATGACAGGGCGCACAGATACGCAGTATTTT. This encodes CASSPMTGRTDTQYF.

This sequence joins TRBV5-1 and TRBJ2-7; 11 bases line up with TRBD2. The CDR3 has 14 residues. Germline loops: CDR1 SGHRS, CDR2 YFSETQ. V shed 4 bases, J shed 5 bases, and the junction held 5 bases outside the gene matches. CDR3 sequence (DNA): TGCGCCAGCAGCGTAACTAGCGGGGGCGACGAGCAGTACTTC. This encodes CASSVTSGGDEQYF. The full variable domain, its missing parts supplied by reference TRBV5-1 and TRBJ2-7, is KAGVTQTPRYLIKTRGQQVTLSCSPISGHRSVSWYQQTPGQGLQFLFEYFSETQRNKGNFPGRFSGRQFSNSRSEMNVSTLELGDSALYLCASSVTSGGDEQYFGPGTRLTVT.

A remark on this clonotype: The junction does not match germline at one end; this may be a read error. The chain joins TRBV6-2 or TRBV6-3 to TRBJ2-1; D ambiguous. Germline lookup yields CDR1 MNHEY and CDR2 SVGEGT. The CDR3 is 11 amino acids. The CDR3 DNA is TGTACCAGCAGTTCGATCAATGAGCAGTTCTTC. Translating gives CTSSSINEQFF.

The genes are TRBV21-1 and TRBJ2-4; the D call of TRBD1 is as the table states it, not checked on the DNA. TRBV21-1 is a pseudogene. The length of the CDR3 is 16 residues. This CDR3 reads CASSKISGAAKNIQYF. DNA of the CDR3: TGTGCCAGCAGCAAAATTTCGGGGGCCGCCAAAAACATTCAGTACTTC.

This clonotype was detected only a few times. V and J are TRBV20-1 and TRBJ1-1; possible D gene TRBD1, 6 bases. CDR1 and CDR2 from the germline V gene are DFQATT and SNEGSKA (reference sequence). Between the trimmed V and J ends, which lost 3 bases and 1 base, there was a span of 15 bases. The CDR3 extends over 15 amino acids. CDR3 loop: CSARVIPRGNTEAFF. In DNA form, the CDR3 reads TGCAGTGCTAGGGTAATCCCCAGGGGGAACACTGAAGCTTTCTTT.

A few counts support this clonotype. The chain is built from TRBV29-1 and TRBJ1-4; D might be TRBD1 (5 bases). The CDR3 totals 13 residues. Germline values: CDR1 SQVTM, CDR2 ANQGSEA. The germline V and J ends were trimmed by 4 bases and 4 bases, with 10 bases remaining between them. The CDR3 bases are TGCAGCGTTGTAGCCAGGGATAATGAAAAACTGTTTTTT. Protein product: CSVVARDNEKLFF.

The chain links TRBV20-1 to TRBJ1-1; D remains ambiguous. Trimming stripped 5 bases from V and 5 bases from J, with 9 bases between. The CDR3 has 11 amino acids. From germline, CDR1 is DFQATT and CDR2 SNEGSKA (reference sequence). The CDR3 DNA is TGCAGTGCTCTGGGGAGTACTGAAGCTTTCTTT. Translated: CSALGSTEAFF.

V and J are TRBV7-8 and TRBJ2-2, with D perhaps TRBD2 (5 bases). This CDR3 has 19 residues. CDR1 is SGHVS, CDR2 FQNEAQ, per germline. Trimming stripped 5 bases from V and 6 bases from J, with 28 bases between. Here the CDR3 DNA reads TGTGCCAGCAGCCATACACTCCCCGCGGGTAGTTATCATTCCGGGGAGCTGTTTTTT. It translates to CASSHTLPAGSYHSGELFF.

The gene calls are TRBV10-3 and TRBJ1-2, with D possibly matching TRBD1 (5 bases). V lost 0 bases, J lost 5 bases, and 13 bases lay in between. CDR1 and CDR2 from the germline V gene are ENHRY and SYGVKD. CDR3 length: 15 residues. CDR3 sequence (DNA): TGTGCCATCAGTGAGTCCGGGGACGTCGGGTATGGCTACACCTTC. It translates to CAISESGDVGYGYTF.

The chain has TRBV29-1 and TRBJ1-2; D perhaps matches TRBD1 (5 bases). CDR1 SQVTM and CDR2 ANQGSEA come from the germline V gene. V was cut by 6 bases and J by 6 bases, with 20 bases left in between. This CDR3 spans 14 amino acids. The CDR3: CSVPSGAAENGYTF. The CDR3 coding sequence is TGCAGCGTCCCCTCCGGGGCAGCGGAGAATGGCTACACCTTC.

To note about this clonotype: A much larger clone lies a single base off, so this may be a read error. The CDR3 loop reads CSVVVAATDEQYF. Written as DNA, the CDR3 is TGCAGCGTTGTAGTAGCGGCAACCGACGAGCAGTACTTC. The chain has TRBV29-1 and TRBJ2-7; D may be TRBD2 (6 bases). Trimming removed 4 bases from V and 5 bases from J, with 15 bases in between. CDR1 and CDR2 from the germline V gene are SQVTM and ANQGSEA. The CDR3 consists of 13 residues.

There are a few counts of this clonotype. The chain links TRBV5-6 to TRBJ2-5, with no clear D. The CDR3 length is 14 residues. V gave up 4 bases and J gave up 11 bases, with 21 bases separating them. Germline V gene sequence: CDR1 SGHDT, CDR2 YYEEEE. Written as DNA, the CDR3 is TGTGCCAGCAGCACCGGACGGTTTCTACGAGAGCAGTACTTC. Its translation is CASSTGRFLREQYF. Supplemented by reference TRBV5-6 and TRBJ2-5, the full variable domain reads DAGVTQSPTHLIKTRGQQVTLRCSPKSGHDTVSWYQQALGQGPQFIFQYYEEEERQRGNFPDRFSGHQFPNYSSELNVNALLLGDSALYLCASSTGRFLREQYFGPGTRLLVL.

This sequence joins TRBV21-1 and TRBJ2-4; whether TRBD2, the table's D call, matches the DNA was not checked. TRBV21-1 is designated a pseudogene. The CDR3 loop spans 18 amino acids. The CDR3 loop is CASSHTILSGKPLREQYF. CDR3 in DNA: TGTGCCAGCAGCCACACGATTCTTAGCGGGAAGCCATTGCGTGAGCAGTACTTC.

The chain uses TRBV28 and TRBJ2-7; D possibly uses TRBD1 or TRBD2 (5 bases each). The CDR3 is made up of 15 amino acids. V lost 5 bases and J 2 bases, leaving 16 bases between the germline ends. The germline gives CDR1 MDHEN, CDR2 SYDVKM. As DNA, the CDR3 is TGTGCCAGCAGTGCCCTTGGGGGAGTCACCTACGAGCAGTACTTC. It codes for CASSALGGVTYEQYF.

V gene TRBV9 combines with J gene TRBJ2-6, with D hard to call. This CDR3 spans 19 amino acids. V was shortened by 0 bases and J by 0 bases, with 16 bases between the two germline ends. Per germline, CDR1 SGDLS and CDR2 YYNGEE. In DNA form, the CDR3 reads TGTGCCAGCAGCGTAGGAACCTCATTACCCCTCTCTGGGGCCAACGTCCTGACTTTC. This sequence encodes CASSVGTSLPLSGANVLTF.

This clonotype was counted between two and nine times. The chain carries TRBV7-2 and TRBJ2-7; D gene uncertain. CDR3 length: 11 residues. The germline CDR1 and CDR2 sequences are SGHTA and FQGNSA. The V gene lost 5 bases and the J gene lost 4 bases, with 6 bases spanning the gap. The chain's CDR3 is CASSPQYEQYF. The CDR3 DNA follows: TGTGCCAGCAGCCCCCAATACGAGCAGTACTTC.

This clonotype has a single count. The chain employs TRBV7-2 and TRBJ2-7; D is undetermined. The CDR3 length is 14 residues. V was cut by 3 bases and J by 2 bases, with 11 bases left in between. CDR1 is SGHTA, CDR2 FQGNSA, per germline. CDR3: CASSLYTSTYEQYF. The CDR3 DNA follows: TGTGCCAGCAGCTTGTATACGTCCACCTACGAGCAGTACTTC. The variable domain in full, with the rest retrieved from reference TRBV7-2 and TRBJ2-7, is GAGVSQSPSNKVTEKGKDVELRCDPISGHTALYWYRQSLGQGLEFLIYFQGNSAPDKSGLPSDRFSAERTGGSVSTLTIQRTQQEDSAVYLCASSLYTSTYEQYFGPGTRLTVT.

The rearrangement links TRBV20-1 to TRBJ2-3; a weak D match, TRBD1 (6 bases). This CDR3 spans 15 amino acids. The V and J ends lost 0 bases and 6 bases respectively, with 16 bases between them. CDR1 is DFQATT and CDR2 is SNEGSKA in the germline V gene (reference sequence). CDR3 sequence (DNA): TGCAGTGCTAGAGATGTGAATCAGGGGATGGATACGCAGTATTTT. It translates to CSARDVNQGMDTQYF.

J is TRBJ2-5 and V is TRBV7-6; 7 bases match TRBD1. Germline lookup yields CDR1 SGHVS and CDR2 FNYEAQ. Unmatched junction bases numbered 4, after V lost 6 bases and J lost 3 bases. There are 13 residues in the CDR3. CDR3 region: CASRHTGEETQYF. The CDR3 region has the DNA TGTGCCAGCAGACACACAGGGGAAGAGACCCAGTACTTC.

CDR3 sequence reads: CASQGGTGVIYEQYF. CDR3 DNA: TGTGCCAGCCAGGGAGGGACAGGGGTGATCTACGAGCAGTACTTC. The genes are TRBV6-6 and TRBJ2-7, with 10 bases aligning to TRBD1. The V gene's germline CDR1 is MNHNY and CDR2 SVGAGI (reference sequence). The CDR3 is made up of 15 amino acids. Trimming cost V 8 bases and J 3 bases; bases outside gene matches: 10.